These 29 T cell receptor beta chains were sequenced from one sample in a study of radiotherapy plus CTLA-4 blockade in lung cancer. Sequencing was performed with immunoSEQ multiplex PCR; in TCRdb, only in-frame clones are kept and a portion is missing. Found here are about 98,000 clones, more than 75% of them singletons; the top ten hold approximately 3.4%. This specimen was peripheral blood, taken from a patient treated with radiotherapy plus ipilimumab. The receptors here all came from a human donor with non-small cell lung cancer who had a partial response to radiotherapy plus ipilimumab.

Of note for this clone: This sample also contains other DNA sequences that code for the same CDR3. V is TRBV5-1 and J is TRBJ2-1; 8 nucleotides line up with TRBD2. J lost 4 bases, V lost 0 bases, and 3 bases had no gene match. The CDR3 is 15 amino acids. In germline, CDR1 is SGHRS, CDR2 YFSETQ. The CDR3 sequence is CASSLAGGAYNEQFF. CDR3 nucleotides: TGCGCCAGCAGCTTGGCGGGAGGGGCTTACAATGAGCAGTTCTTC.

The chain recombines TRBV5-4 with TRBJ2-1, with 7 bases that match TRBD2. With 4 bases clipped from V and 7 bases from J, the junction kept 8 bases outside the gene matches. The CDR3 totals 14 residues. The germline CDR1 and CDR2 sequences are SGHNT and YYREEE (reference sequence). Written as DNA, the CDR3 is TGTGCCAGCAGCCGGGCGGGAGACATAAATGAGCAGTTCTTC. It codes for CASSRAGDINEQFF.

This chain links TRBV27 with TRBJ1-4; perhaps TRBD1 as D (6 bases). From germline, CDR1 is MNHEY and CDR2 SMNVEV (reference sequence). There are 14 residues in the CDR3. The ends were cut back, 5 bases at V and 8 bases at J, with 15 bases in the middle. The CDR3 is CASSPPGRGEKLFF. As DNA, the CDR3 is TGTGCCAGCAGTCCTCCGGGGAGGGGGGAAAAACTGTTTTTT.

The genes are TRBV2 and TRBJ1-1; D might be TRBD1 (6 bases). Trimming stripped 7 bases from V and 5 bases from J, with 17 bases between. The CDR3 has 14 residues. Germline assignment: CDR1 SNHLY and CDR2 FYNNEI. CDR3 in amino acids: CASMDQGRGTEAFF. The CDR3, as DNA: TGTGCCAGCATGGACCAGGGGCGCGGAACTGAAGCTTTCTTT.

The V and J genes are TRBV6-1 and TRBJ2-7, with TRBD1 identical over 10 bases. J gave up 1 base and V 7 bases, and 7 bases lay outside the gene matches. CDR1 and CDR2 from the germline V gene are MNHNS and SASEGT. The CDR3 has 15 amino acids. The CDR3 region is CASNPDRGVSYEQYF. The DNA for the CDR3 is TGTGCCAGCAATCCGGACAGGGGGGTATCCTACGAGCAGTACTTC.

The chain joins TRBV7-2 to TRBJ2-3; the match to TRBD2 covers 14 bases. The CDR3 has 16 amino acids. Unmatched junction bases numbered 4, after V lost 0 bases and J lost 8 bases. Germline V gives CDR1 SGHTA, CDR2 FQGNSA. The CDR3 spells CASSLAGTSGSGTQYF. In DNA form, the CDR3 reads TGTGCCAGCAGCTTAGCCGGGACTAGCGGGAGCGGTACGCAGTATTTT. Supplemented by reference TRBV7-2 and TRBJ2-3, the full variable domain reads GAGVSQSPSNKVTEKGKDVELRCDPISGHTALYWYRQSLGQGLEFLIYFQGNSAPDKSGLPSDRFSAERTGGSVSTLTIQRTQQEDSAVYLCASSLAGTSGSGTQYFGPGTRLTVL.

The CDR3 spells CASKPGLNYNEQFF. The CDR3 DNA reads as TGTGCCAGTAAACCGGGACTCAACTACAATGAGCAGTTCTTC. The gene calls are TRBV11-2 and TRBJ2-1, with D perhaps TRBD2 (6 bases). Between the trimmed V and J ends, which lost 9 bases and 3 bases, there was a span of 15 bases. This CDR3 comprises 14 residues. CDR1 and CDR2 from the germline V gene are SGHAT and FQNNGV.

The chain uses TRBV2 and TRBJ1-2, with 12 bases matching TRBD1. The J segment lost 11 bases and the V segment lost 4 bases, leaving 8 bases of the junction unmatched. CDR1 and CDR2 from the germline V gene are SNHLY and FYNNEI. The CDR3 extends over 14 amino acids. The CDR3: CASSARDRGPGYTF. The CDR3 nucleotides are TGTGCCAGCAGTGCCCGGGACAGGGGGCCTGGTTACACCTTC.

The gene calls are TRBV5-1 and TRBJ2-5; TRBD2 matches 8 bases. V was clipped by 4 bases and J by 1 base; unmatched bases: 3. The CDR3 runs 14 residues. Looked up from germline, CDR1 is SGHRS and CDR2 is YFSETQ. The CDR3 region has the DNA TGCGCCAGCAGCCTACTAGCGGTCCAAGAGACCCAGTACTTC. Translating gives CASSLLAVQETQYF.

The chain carries TRBV30 and TRBJ1-1; 7 nucleotides align to TRBD1. Germline loops: CDR1 GTSNPN, CDR2 SVGIG (reference sequence). V lost 3 bases, J lost 8 bases, and 6 bases stayed unmatched. The CDR3 is made up of 12 amino acids. The CDR3 sequence: CAWSPRGPEAFF. The CDR3, as DNA: TGTGCCTGGAGCCCGAGGGGGCCCGAAGCTTTCTTT.

This chain uses TRBV9 with TRBJ2-1; D might be TRBD2 (6 bases). Per germline, CDR1 SGDLS and CDR2 YYNGEE. With 2 bases removed from V and 1 base from J, the gap between germline ends came to 19 bases. The CDR3 has 18 residues. CDR3 protein: CASSVNNGRERSYNEQFF. The CDR3 DNA is TGTGCCAGCAGCGTCAACAACGGGAGAGAAAGGTCCTACAATGAGCAGTTCTTC.

This sequence joins TRBV29-1 and TRBJ2-7; D not certain. CDR3 size: 14 residues. Germline V gene lookup returns CDR1 SQVTM and CDR2 ANQGSEA. V was cut by 5 bases and J by 0 bases, with 14 bases left in between. The CDR3 DNA follows: TGCAGCGTTTCCCCGGGTTTAAACTCCTACGAGCAGTACTTC. Its protein is CSVSPGLNSYEQYF.

The J gene is TRBJ2-5, the V gene TRBV5-1; 14 bases align to TRBD2. V lost 0 bases and J lost 8; bases outside the gene matches: 6. The CDR3 has 16 residues. Per germline, CDR1 SGHRS and CDR2 YFSETQ. CDR3 loop: CASSLAATSGRATQYF. CDR3 DNA sequence: TGCGCCAGCAGCTTGGCCGCGACTAGCGGGAGGGCAACCCAGTACTTC.

This clone turned up a few times. The chain recombines TRBV2 with TRBJ2-5; 15 bases are a match to TRBD2. This CDR3 spans 17 amino acids. V lost 6 bases, J lost 0 bases, and 5 bases stayed unmatched. The germline V gene has CDR1 SNHLY and CDR2 FYNNEI. This CDR3 is CASRGGLAGGYQETQYF. The CDR3 DNA reads as TGTGCCAGCAGGGGAGGACTAGCGGGGGGGTACCAAGAGACCCAGTACTTC. The whole variable domain, filled in from reference TRBV2 and TRBJ2-5, reads EPEVTQTPSHQVTQMGQEVILRCVPISNHLYFYWYRQILGQKVEFLVSFYNNEISEKSEIFDDQFSVERPDGSNFTLKIRSTKLEDSAMYFCASRGGLAGGYQETQYFGPGTRLLVL.

The gene calls are TRBV9 and TRBJ2-7, with D possibly being TRBD2 (5 bases). Per germline, CDR1 SGDLS and CDR2 YYNGEE. The CDR3 sequence is 16 residues long. Trimming removed 8 bases from V and 4 bases from J, with 25 bases in between. CDR3 in DNA: TGTGCCAGAGGAGGAGTCGAGACCGCGATAGATTACGAGCAGTACTTC. Protein product: CARGGVETAIDYEQYF.

The J gene is TRBJ2-7, the V gene TRBV27, with TRBD1 matching 7 bases. J gave up 5 bases and V 5 bases, and 12 bases lay outside the gene matches. The CDR3 consists of 15 residues. Per the germline V gene, CDR1 is MNHEY and CDR2 is SMNVEV (reference sequence). The CDR3 DNA reads as TGTGCCAGCAGTAGAATGACAGGGTATCGTGACGAGCAGTACTTC. Amino acids: CASSRMTGYRDEQYF.

This rearrangement joins TRBV5-1 to TRBJ2-5; 7 bases are a match to TRBD1. V lost 1 base to trimming and J lost 1 base; unmatched junction nucleotides: 1. The CDR3 sequence is 14 residues long. Looked up from germline, CDR1 is SGHRS and CDR2 is YFSETQ. In DNA form, the CDR3 reads TGCGCCAGCAGCTTGAACAGGGGCCAAGAGACCCAGTACTTC. Translation gives CASSLNRGQETQYF.

The rearrangement links TRBV5-1 to TRBJ1-4, with D tentatively TRBD1 (6 bases). CDR1 SGHRS and CDR2 YFSETQ come from the germline V gene. CDR3 length: 14 residues. The germline V and J ends were trimmed by 7 bases and 7 bases, with 17 bases remaining between them. CDR3 region: CASSPGEGVEKLFF. The CDR3 nucleotides read TGCGCCAGCTCCCCCGGGGAGGGGGTTGAAAAACTGTTTTTT.

The V call is TRBV2, the J call TRBJ2-1; 8 bases are shared with TRBD1. Trimming took 4 bases from V and 3 from J; bases not matched to a gene: 8. Germline V gene lookup returns CDR1 SNHLY and CDR2 FYNNEI. The CDR3 runs 16 residues. CDR3 residues: CASSVTRGLNYNEQFF. The CDR3, as DNA: TGTGCCAGCAGTGTTACCAGGGGGCTAAACTACAATGAGCAGTTCTTC.

V gene TRBV12-5 combines with J gene TRBJ1-2, with D maybe TRBD1 (5 bases). The CDR3 is 16 residues long. From germline, CDR1 is LGHNT and CDR2 FRNRAP. The V and J ends lost 1 base and 4 bases respectively, with 16 bases between them. The CDR3 region has the DNA TGTGCTAGTGGTTTGGGCGATGGGGGGAAGGGCTATGGCTACACCTTC. Translation gives CASGLGDGGKGYGYTF.

The rearrangement links TRBV4-1 to TRBJ2-5, with 11 bases lining up with TRBD2. The germline V gene has CDR1 MGHRA and CDR2 YSYEKL. The CDR3 has 15 amino acids. The V and J ends lost 5 bases and 5 bases, in that order; junction bases with no gene match: 7. CDR3 sequence (DNA): TGCGCCAGCAGCTACGGGACTAGCGGAGGGGAGACCCAGTACTTC. As protein: CASSYGTSGGETQYF.

This sequence joins TRBV5-1 and TRBJ2-5; 8 bases are shared with TRBD1. V was pared by 4 bases and J by 1 base, with 15 bases of the junction left unmatched. The CDR3 runs to 18 residues. Germline V gene lookup returns CDR1 SGHRS and CDR2 YFSETQ. CDR3 nucleotide sequence: TGCGCCAGCAGCCTATCCCGACAGGGGACCACTTTCCAAGAGACCCAGTACTTC. Amino acids: CASSLSRQGTTFQETQYF.

As concerns this clone: The same CDR3 arises from other DNA sequences in this sample as well. This chain joins TRBV9 and TRBJ2-4; D ambiguous. Germline values: CDR1 SGDLS, CDR2 YYNGEE. Trimming left V 0 bases short and J 0 bases short, with 7 bases between. The CDR3 runs to 15 residues. CDR3 sequence: CASSVGGGAKNIQYF. In nucleotides, the CDR3 is TGTGCCAGCAGCGTAGGCGGTGGAGCCAAAAACATTCAGTACTTC.

The rearrangement uses TRBV18 and TRBJ2-2, with D tentatively TRBD1 (6 bases). The CDR3 has 14 amino acids. Trimming stripped 3 bases from V and 6 bases from J, with 11 bases between. Germline loops: CDR1 KGHSH, CDR2 LQKENI. Written as DNA, the CDR3 is TGTGCCAGCTCACCGCAGGGGCCGGCCGGGGAGCTGTTTTTT. This sequence encodes CASSPQGPAGELFF.

The rearrangement links TRBV7-8 to TRBJ1-2; 8 bases match TRBD1. V trimming: 5 bases; J trimming: 1 base; junction bases outside the gene matches: 9. The CDR3 sequence is 16 residues long. The germline V gene has CDR1 SGHVS and CDR2 FQNEAQ. CDR3 sequence (DNA): TGTGCCAGCAGCCCTGGGACAGGAACCTATAACTATGGCTACACCTTC. Residues: CASSPGTGTYNYGYTF.

This clone appeared a few times. This chain connects TRBV7-9 to TRBJ1-4, with TRBD1 matching 12 bases. There are 18 residues in the CDR3. V trimming: 2 bases; J trimming: 4 bases; junction bases outside the gene matches: 8. The germline V gene has CDR1 SEHNR and CDR2 FQNEAQ (reference sequence). The CDR3 DNA follows: TGTGCCAGCAGCTTACCATCGGGACAGGGGGCTGTTAATGAAAAACTGTTTTTT. Protein sequence: CASSLPSGQGAVNEKLFF.

V usage is TRBV28 and J usage is TRBJ2-7; 7 bases align to TRBD1. CDR3 length: 16 amino acids. V gave up 5 bases and J gave up 3 bases; unmatched junction bases: 13. Germline V gene sequence: CDR1 MDHEN, CDR2 SYDVKM. This chain's CDR3 is CASSNHLGTAFYEQYF. The CDR3 region has the DNA TGTGCCAGCAGTAACCACCTCGGGACAGCCTTCTACGAGCAGTACTTC.

The J gene is TRBJ1-1, the V gene TRBV5-1, with a possible D match to TRBD1 (6 bases). This CDR3 has 14 amino acids. CDR1 and CDR2 (germline): SGHRS, YFSETQ. Trimming removed 2 bases from V and 3 bases from J, with 11 bases in between. CDR3 sequence: CASSFLSGDTEAFF. CDR3 sequence (DNA): TGCGCCAGCAGCTTTCTTTCAGGGGACACTGAAGCTTTCTTT.

The chain uses TRBV4-1 and TRBJ2-3, with TRBD2 matching 9 bases. With V trimmed by 0 bases and J by 6 bases, 7 bases remained unmatched. Germline V gene sequence: CDR1 MGHRA, CDR2 YSYEKL. The CDR3 spans 16 residues. The CDR3 nucleotides read TGCGCCAGCAGCCAAGACCAGCGGGGGGCATGGGATACGCAGTATTTT. Encoded protein: CASSQDQRGAWDTQYF.